These 22 T cell receptor beta chains originate from one sample sequenced in a study of immune cell composition in non-small cell lung cancer. Produced via immunoSEQ multiplex PCR; TCRdb's table is partial and in-frame only. The sample consists of fewer than 6,500 clones, about 74% of them appearing once. The sequenced sample was lung tumor tissue. All receptors come from a human donor with non-small cell lung cancer.

The chain combines TRBV7-2 with TRBJ2-2, with D possibly being TRBD2 (6 bases). The CDR3 spans 15 residues. V lost 5 bases and J lost 4, with 14 bases in between. Germline values: CDR1 SGHTA, CDR2 FQGNSA. The CDR3, as DNA: TGTGCCAGCAGCCCCCGCGCCGGGGGCACCGGGGAGCTGTTTTTT. Amino acids: CASSPRAGGTGELFF.

This clone came up a few times. This sequence joins TRBV4-3 and TRBJ1-4; possible D gene TRBD1, 5 bases. V was shortened by 3 bases and J by 14 bases, with 16 bases between the two germline ends. CDR3 size: 13 residues. CDR1 LGHNA and CDR2 YSLEER come from the germline V gene. The CDR3 is CASSQGRGRNLFF. CDR3 DNA sequence: TGCGCCAGCAGCCAGGGGAGGGGACGAAACCTGTTTTTT.

This clone was observed a single time. This chain connects TRBV19 to TRBJ2-3; D ambiguous. CDR1 and CDR2 from the germline V gene are LNHDA and SQIVND (reference sequence). This CDR3 region has 15 residues. Trimming removed 0 bases from V and 3 bases from J, with 10 bases in between. Here the CDR3 reads CASSIEGHSTDTQYF. CDR3 DNA sequence: TGTGCCAGTAGTATAGAGGGCCATTCGACAGATACGCAGTATTTT.

The V and J genes are TRBV5-1 and TRBJ2-1; D possibly corresponds to TRBD1 (6 bases). The V end lost 4 bases, the J end lost 0 bases, and 11 bases lay between the germline ends. The length of the CDR3 is 15 residues. Germline V gene lookup returns CDR1 SGHRS and CDR2 YFSETQ. CDR3 in DNA: TGCGCCAGCAGCAAACAGGACAGCTCCTACAATGAGCAGTTCTTC. The encoded protein is CASSKQDSSYNEQFF.

The genes are TRBV7-9 and TRBJ1-4; D remains unclear. This CDR3 is 14 amino acids long. The V and J ends lost 4 bases and 5 bases respectively, with 11 bases between them. Per the germline V gene, CDR1 is SEHNR and CDR2 is FQNEAQ (reference sequence). The CDR3, as DNA: TGTGCCAGCAGCTCAAGACGGGAGAATGAAAAACTGTTTTTT. Translated: CASSSRRENEKLFF.

The chain recombines TRBV30 with TRBJ2-2; possible D gene TRBD2, 5 bases. The CDR3 loop spans 14 amino acids. Trimming pared 3 bases from V and 0 bases from J, leaving 8 bases between. Germline CDR1 reads GTSNPN; CDR2 reads SVGIG (reference sequence). In DNA form, the CDR3 reads TGTGCCTGGAGGGACTTAGCGAACACCGGGGAGCTGTTTTTT. Translated: CAWRDLANTGELFF.

This clone showed up just a few times. The chain links TRBV6-5 to TRBJ2-1, with TRBD2 as a possible D gene (6 bases). The CDR3 extends over 15 amino acids. Germline assignment: CDR1 MNHEY and CDR2 SVGAGI. Trimming cost V 6 bases and J 8 bases, with 20 bases left between them. The CDR3: CASSTGLPGEDEQFF. CDR3 DNA sequence: TGTGCCAGCAGCACGGGACTGCCAGGCGAAGATGAGCAGTTCTTC.

This clone has just one count. J is TRBJ2-5 and V is TRBV4-2, with a possible D match to TRBD2 (7 bases). The CDR3 covers 15 residues. V shed 1 base and J shed 5 bases, with 14 bases lying between them. CDR1 is LGHNA, CDR2 YNFKEQ, per germline. The CDR3 here is CASSQVGGGQETQYF. Written as DNA, the CDR3 is TGTGCCAGCAGCCAAGTCGGCGGGGGCCAGGAGACCCAGTACTTC.

The chain recombines TRBV7-9 with TRBJ1-2; TRBD1 matches at 9 bases. V lost 3 bases and J lost 8; bases outside the gene matches: 10. The CDR3 spans 15 residues. The V gene's germline CDR1 is SEHNR and CDR2 FQNEAQ (reference sequence). Written as DNA, the CDR3 is TGTGCCAGCAGCTTCCGGGACAGGGAAGGAGGAGGCTACACCTTC. Its translation is CASSFRDREGGGYTF.

This clone appeared a single time. The chain joins TRBV4-1 to TRBJ1-6; the D is unclear. Germline loops: CDR1 MGHRA, CDR2 YSYEKL. Trimming removed 4 bases from V and 8 bases from J, with 18 bases in between. This CDR3 has 16 amino acids. The CDR3, as DNA: TGCGCCAGCAGCCGGAGTTCGGGAGCAGCGGATTCACCCCTCCACTTT. Its translation is CASSRSSGAADSPLHF.

This clone was observed a single time. The CDR3 nucleotides read TGTGCCAGTAGAGATCGGGGGACCGGGGAGCTGTTTTTT. This gives the protein CASRDRGTGELFF. This chain links TRBV2 with TRBJ2-2; TRBD2 might be the D (6 bases). Germline V gene lookup returns CDR1 SNHLY and CDR2 FYNNEI. The V gene lost 9 bases and the J gene lost 5 bases, with 13 bases spanning the gap. This CDR3 has 13 residues.

The rearrangement joins TRBV7-2 to TRBJ1-5, with TRBD1 as a possible D gene (6 bases). The CDR3 covers 14 residues. The germline CDR1 and CDR2 sequences are SGHTA and FQGNSA. V was pared by 4 bases and J by 3 bases, with 10 bases between. The DNA for the CDR3 is TGTGCCAGCAGCTCAGGACAGCTCAATCAGCCCCAGCATTTT. This encodes CASSSGQLNQPQHF.

The chain employs TRBV7-2 and TRBJ2-4; 7 bases align to TRBD2. V lost 1 base and J lost 9; bases outside the gene matches: 9. The CDR3 sequence is 15 residues long. Germline lookup yields CDR1 SGHTA and CDR2 FQGNSA. CDR3 sequence (DNA): TGTGCCAGCAGCTTAGGGGGGGAAGGCGGGGGCATTCAGTACTTC. This encodes CASSLGGEGGGIQYF.

The V gene is TRBV6-5, the J gene TRBJ1-6; D is perhaps TRBD1 (6 bases). The CDR3 consists of 15 residues. The V gene lost 7 bases and the J gene lost 7 bases, with 17 bases spanning the gap. Germline-derived CDR1 and CDR2 are MNHEY and SVGAGI. In DNA form, the CDR3 reads TGTGCCAGCACCCAGCGGGGGCCGGGCAATTCACCCCTCCACTTT. It encodes CASTQRGPGNSPLHF.

J is TRBJ2-7 and V is TRBV27; perhaps TRBD2 as D (5 bases). V lost 8 bases and J 2 bases, leaving 19 bases between the germline ends. Germline V gene sequence: CDR1 MNHEY, CDR2 SMNVEV (reference sequence). This CDR3 has 15 residues. CDR3 in DNA: TGTGCCAGCGGAACCCCAGGTCGACTAACCTACGAGCAGTACTTC. Translation gives CASGTPGRLTYEQYF.

The rearrangement links TRBV9 to TRBJ1-2, with 7 bases aligning to TRBD1. This CDR3 has 16 residues. Trimming at V came to 3 bases and at J to 0 bases, leaving 8 bases not matched to a gene. CDR1 and CDR2 (germline): SGDLS, YYNGEE. The CDR3 sequence: CASSAQGGGPNYGYTF. The CDR3 DNA sequence: TGTGCCAGCAGCGCACAAGGAGGGGGCCCTAACTATGGCTACACCTTC.

This chain links TRBV11-2 with TRBJ2-7; 10 positions match TRBD1. The junction had 5 bases not matched to a gene; V was cut back by 4 bases and J by 2 bases. There are 15 residues in the CDR3. CDR1 is SGHAT, CDR2 FQNNGV, per germline. In DNA form, the CDR3 reads TGTGCCAGCAGCTCCCGGGACAGGGGAACCTACGAGCAGTACTTC. Residues: CASSSRDRGTYEQYF.

The gene calls are TRBV9 and TRBJ2-5; no definite D call. Between the trimmed V and J ends, which lost 0 bases and 9 bases, there was a span of 15 bases. The germline CDR1 and CDR2 sequences are SGDLS and YYNGEE. The CDR3 loop spans 14 amino acids. The CDR3 bases are TGTGCCAGCAGCGTAGGTACACCATTCGAGGCCCAGTACTTC. This codes for CASSVGTPFEAQYF. The full variable domain, in which reference TRBV9 and TRBJ2-5 provide the parts outside the CDR3, is DSGVTQTPKHLITATGQRVTLRCSPRSGDLSVYWYQQSLDQGLQFLIQYYNGEERAKGNILERFSAQQFPDLHSELNLSSLELGDSALYFCASSVGTPFEAQYFGPGTRLLVL.

The chain has TRBV19 and TRBJ1-5; unclear D gene. The V gene's germline CDR1 is LNHDA and CDR2 SQIVND (reference sequence). The V end lost 10 bases, the J end lost 4 bases, and 14 bases lay between the germline ends. This CDR3 spans 13 amino acids. This CDR3 is CATGGRLNQPQHF. The CDR3 region has the DNA TGTGCCACCGGCGGGAGGCTAAATCAGCCCCAGCATTTT.

J is TRBJ2-6 and V is TRBV7-8; 11 bases agree with TRBD1. V dropped 4 bases and J dropped 2; count of bases not matched to a gene: 13. This CDR3 is 20 amino acids long. The germline CDR1 and CDR2 sequences are SGHVS and FQNEAQ. The CDR3 is CASSYPDRGRHKTGANVLTF. CDR3 in DNA: TGTGCCAGCAGCTACCCGGACAGGGGGCGTCATAAGACTGGGGCCAACGTCCTGACTTTC.

This chain uses TRBV21-1 with TRBJ1-1; TRBD1, the D gene given by the table, was not confirmed from the DNA. TRBV21-1 is an annotated pseudogene. The CDR3 contains 16 residues. CDR3 DNA: TGTGCCAGACGGGGACAACGGCCCCTCATGAACACTGAAGCTTTCTTT. This encodes CARRGQRPLMNTEAFF.

The chain employs TRBV11-2 and TRBJ2-3; 12 positions match TRBD2. The CDR3 extends over 19 amino acids. In germline, CDR1 is SGHAT, CDR2 FQNNGV. V trimming: 2 bases; J trimming: 4 bases; junction bases outside the gene matches: 13. The CDR3 region has the DNA TGTGCCAGCAGCTTACGTTTTGGTGGGACTAGCGGGCCCCCAGATACGCAGTATTTT. It translates to CASSLRFGGTSGPPDTQYF.